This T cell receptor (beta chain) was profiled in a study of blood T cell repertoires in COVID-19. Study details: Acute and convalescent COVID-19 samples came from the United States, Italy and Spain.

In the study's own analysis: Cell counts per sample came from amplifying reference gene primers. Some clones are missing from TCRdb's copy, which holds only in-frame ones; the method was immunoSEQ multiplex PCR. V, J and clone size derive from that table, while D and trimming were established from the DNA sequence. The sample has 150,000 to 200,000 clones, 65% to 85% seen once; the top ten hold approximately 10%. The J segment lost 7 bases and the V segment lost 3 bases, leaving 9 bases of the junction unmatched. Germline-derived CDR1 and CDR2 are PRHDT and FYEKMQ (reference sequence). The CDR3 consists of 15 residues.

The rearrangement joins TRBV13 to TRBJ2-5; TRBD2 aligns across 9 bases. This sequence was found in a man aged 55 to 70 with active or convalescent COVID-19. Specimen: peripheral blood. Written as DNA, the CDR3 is TGTGCCAGCAGCTTGAGTAGCGGGAGTGGGGCGACCCAGTACTTC. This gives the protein CASSLSSGSGATQYF.